Below, one T cell receptor (beta chain) is given with its context. What it binds is not known. V lost 3 bases, J lost 9 bases, and 18 bases lay in between. Germline V gene data show CDR1 as KGHSH and CDR2 as LQKENI. CDR3 length equals 15 residues. Whole-study results and caveats: Tumor memory CD4+ T cell TCR gene usage clustered with blood and lymph node memory CD4+ cells and lymph node naive CD4+ cells.

Full-length variable regions came from constant-region reverse primers plus semi-nested Nested Universal Primer A PCR. Each CDR3 protein is one row after TCRdb ran MiXCR on the 5' RACE reads. The table lists tens of thousands of distinct CDR3 sequences, around a fifth of them singletons. This chain links TRBV18 with TRBJ1-5; unclear D gene. The sample consisted of memory CD4+ T cells sorted from a lymph node. Noted subset: memory CD4+ T cells, CD4+CD45RO+CD25-. The receptor was isolated from a female donor with breast cancer. The CDR3 nucleotides read TGTGCCAGCTCACCGGAGGGCGGAGGACGGGTGCCCCAGCATTTT. This translates into CASSPEGGGRVPQHF.